These 20 T cell receptor beta chains came from one sample sequenced in a study of CD4+ T cells in melanoma. Assay used: immunoSEQ multiplex PCR; TCRdb lists only in-frame clones, some missing. Found here are some 150,000 clones, nearly 95% of them singletons; the top ten hold less than 2%. The source of these receptors is a human donor with melanoma.

The gene calls are TRBV11-3 and TRBJ2-1; D gene uncertain. V lost 1 base to trimming and J lost 9 bases, with 10 bases between them. CDR3 length: 13 residues. In germline, CDR1 is SGHNT, CDR2 YENEEA. The CDR3 bases are TGTGCCAGCAGCTTAGTTTCCTCCGGTGAGCAGTTCTTC. Protein sequence: CASSLVSSGEQFF.

The V call is TRBV2, the J call TRBJ2-3; 8 bases are a match to TRBD1. This CDR3 contains 14 residues. Unmatched junction bases numbered 6, after V lost 10 bases and J lost 0 bases. Germline values: CDR1 SNHLY, CDR2 FYNNEI. CDR3 in amino acids: CATTGALSTDTQYF. The CDR3 nucleotides read TGTGCCACGACAGGGGCCCTAAGCACAGATACGCAGTATTTT.

V and J are TRBV5-1 and TRBJ2-5; either TRBD1 or TRBD2 may fit D (6 bases each). The CDR3 spans 15 residues. V lost 0 bases, J lost 5 bases, and 14 bases lay in between. The germline V gene encodes CDR1 SGHRS and CDR2 YFSETQ. Here the CDR3 reads CASSLVLGGGETQYF. The CDR3, as DNA: TGCGCCAGCAGCTTGGTTCTGGGGGGCGGGGAGACCCAGTACTTC.

This chain connects TRBV5-6 to TRBJ2-2; D is undetermined. V shed 4 bases and J shed 3 bases, with 13 bases lying between them. Germline assignment: CDR1 SGHDT and CDR2 YYEEEE. The CDR3 sequence is 15 residues long. The CDR3: CASSPGPRDTGELFF. CDR3 bases: TGTGCCAGCAGCCCGGGTCCACGGGACACCGGGGAGCTGTTTTTT.

This clone was detected only once. The genes are TRBV30 and TRBJ1-3; 7 nucleotides line up with TRBD1. V lost 2 bases to trimming and J lost 1 base; unmatched junction nucleotides: 14. The CDR3 is 18 residues long. Germline V gene data show CDR1 as GTSNPN and CDR2 as SVGIG (reference sequence). The CDR3 reads CAWSFLGQTSHSGNTIYF. CDR3 DNA: TGTGCCTGGAGTTTCCTGGGACAGACCTCTCATTCTGGAAACACCATATATTTT.

The rearrangement links TRBV5-1 to TRBJ1-1, with a possible D match to TRBD1 (5 bases). The germline gives CDR1 SGHRS, CDR2 YFSETQ. V gave up 4 bases and J gave up 1 base, with 8 bases separating them. This CDR3 is built from 13 residues. CDR3 loop: CASSVDRNTEAFF. The DNA of the CDR3 is TGCGCCAGCAGCGTCGACAGGAACACTGAAGCTTTCTTT.

This clone has only one observation. This chain's CDR3 is CASSVGRASWVSDTQYF. CDR3 sequence (DNA): TGTGCCAGCAGCGTAGGCAGAGCTAGCTGGGTATCAGATACGCAGTATTTT. The J gene is TRBJ2-3, the V gene TRBV9; D is possibly TRBD2 (5 bases). Between the trimmed V and J ends, which lost 0 bases and 4 bases, there was a span of 18 bases. The CDR3 is made up of 17 amino acids. In germline, CDR1 is SGDLS, CDR2 YYNGEE.

As for this clone: One junction end does not reproduce the germline sequence, and a read error may be involved. The chain recombines TRBV7-7 with TRBJ2-2, with TRBD1 matching over 9 bases. Germline V gene sequence: CDR1 SSHAT, CDR2 FNYEAQ (reference sequence). This CDR3 is 15 amino acids long. CDR3 sequence reads: CASSPTGGNTGELFF. CDR3 nucleotide sequence: TGTGCTAGCAGCCCGACAGGGGGTAACACCGGGGAGCTGTTTTTT.

This chain connects TRBV25-1 to TRBJ2-1, with D tentatively TRBD1 or TRBD2 (6 bases each). Germline CDR1 and CDR2: MGHDK and SYGVNS. The CDR3 loop spans 18 amino acids. V gave up 3 bases and J gave up 9 bases, with 27 bases separating them. The CDR3 bases are TGTGCCAGCAGTGACCTGAATTTTCGAATTGGGGGGCGCAGTGAGCAGTTCTTC. Protein product: CASSDLNFRIGGRSEQFF. Full variable domain (missing parts from reference TRBV25-1 and TRBJ2-1): EADIYQTPRYLVIGTGKKITLECSQTMGHDKMYWYQQDPGMELHLIHYSYGVNSTEKGDLSSESTVSRIRTEHFPLTLESARPSHTSQYLCASSDLNFRIGGRSEQFFGPGTRLTVL.

V gene TRBV19 combines with J gene TRBJ1-2; D is unresolved. Germline CDR1 is LNHDA and CDR2 is SQIVND (reference sequence). The CDR3 totals 11 residues. Trimming stripped 3 bases from V and 4 bases from J, with 3 bases between. The CDR3, as DNA: TGTGCCAGTAGTATTACCTATGGCTACACCTTC. Its translation is CASSITYGYTF. The complete variable domain, with remaining parts taken from reference TRBV19 and TRBJ1-2, reads DGGITQSPKYLFRKEGQNVTLSCEQNLNHDAMYWYRQDPGQGLRLIYYSQIVNDFQKGDIAEGYSVSREKKESFPLTVTSAQKNPTAFYLCASSITYGYTFGSGTRLTVV.

This clone was seen just once. The J gene is TRBJ1-1, the V gene TRBV30; D possibly corresponds to TRBD1 (5 bases). Trimming shortened V by 3 bases and J by 1 base, and 9 bases separated the two germline ends. Germline V lookup: CDR1 GTSNPN, CDR2 SVGIG (reference sequence). The CDR3 is 13 residues long. This CDR3 is CAWRGTGNTEAFF. In DNA form, the CDR3 reads TGTGCCTGGAGGGGAACAGGGAACACTGAAGCTTTCTTT.

CDR3 in amino acids: CASSSTGSYEQYF. The CDR3 DNA is TGTGCCAGCAGTTCGACAGGCTCATACGAGCAGTACTTC. The rearrangement joins TRBV9 to TRBJ2-7, with a possible D match to TRBD1 (6 bases). The CDR3 extends over 13 amino acids. Per the germline V gene, CDR1 is SGDLS and CDR2 is YYNGEE. Trimming took off 5 bases at V and 4 bases at J, with 13 bases between the two ends.

The chain joins TRBV5-6 to TRBJ2-2, with 8 bases lining up with TRBD2. CDR1 is SGHDT and CDR2 is YYEEEE in the germline V gene. CDR3 length: 15 amino acids. The trim removed 4 bases at V and 5 bases at J, leaving 7 bases unmatched. CDR3 in amino acids: CASSQLADSTGELFF. DNA of the CDR3: TGTGCCAGCAGCCAACTAGCGGACTCGACCGGGGAGCTGTTTTTT.

This chain uses TRBV19 with TRBJ2-5; D unclear. Germline V gene lookup returns CDR1 LNHDA and CDR2 SQIVND (reference sequence). Trimming took 1 base from V and 7 from J, leaving 13 bases between them. The CDR3 runs 14 residues. In DNA, the CDR3 is TGTGCCAGTAGTATAGGTTACCCGGGCGGGACCCAGTACTTC. Encoded protein: CASSIGYPGGTQYF. The whole variable domain, remainder taken from reference TRBV19 and TRBJ2-5, is DGGITQSPKYLFRKEGQNVTLSCEQNLNHDAMYWYRQDPGQGLRLIYYSQIVNDFQKGDIAEGYSVSREKKESFPLTVTSAQKNPTAFYLCASSIGYPGGTQYFGPGTRLLVL.

The chain recombines TRBV2 with TRBJ1-2, with 8 bases aligning to TRBD1. This CDR3 spans 14 amino acids. The V segment lost 4 bases and the J segment 6 bases; nucleotides outside the gene matches: 7. The germline V gene has CDR1 SNHLY and CDR2 FYNNEI. The CDR3 protein is CASSARTGRHGYTF. The CDR3 DNA follows: TGTGCCAGCAGTGCCCGGACAGGGCGGCATGGCTACACCTTC.

The chain is built from TRBV6-5 and TRBJ1-5; D is uncertain. Germline-derived CDR1 and CDR2 are MNHEY and SVGAGI. This CDR3 is built from 14 residues. V was clipped by 0 bases and J by 7 bases, with 10 bases between them. The CDR3 coding sequence is TGTGCCAGCAGTTACTCCAGAGGATGGCAGCCCCAGCATTTT. This translates into CASSYSRGWQPQHF.

The V gene is TRBV15, the J gene TRBJ2-7, with D unclear. This CDR3 has 15 residues. The ends were cut back, 3 bases at V and 6 bases at J, with 18 bases in the middle. Germline-derived CDR1 and CDR2 are LNHNV and YYDKDF (reference sequence). Written as DNA, the CDR3 is TGTGCCACCAGCAGTGAACCAAAAGGAGTTTCCGAGCAGTACTTC. Its translation is CATSSEPKGVSEQYF.

This clone was counted once. The V gene is TRBV27, the J gene TRBJ2-1; 7 bases line up with TRBD2. Germline V gene lookup returns CDR1 MNHEY and CDR2 SMNVEV (reference sequence). After removal of 5 bases from V and 9 bases from J, the junction contained 7 bases not matched to a gene. CDR3 size: 13 residues. The CDR3 reads CASSPPSSGEQFF. The DNA of the CDR3 is TGTGCCAGCAGTCCCCCTTCTAGCGGTGAGCAGTTCTTC.

The gene calls are TRBV4-1 and TRBJ2-7; maybe TRBD1 (6 bases). CDR1 and CDR2 from the germline V gene are MGHRA and YSYEKL. V lost 1 base to trimming and J lost 4 bases, with 14 bases between them. The CDR3 spans 15 residues. Written as DNA, the CDR3 is TGCGCCAGCAGCCAAGCGAGCGGACAGACTTACGAGCAGTACTTC. This codes for CASSQASGQTYEQYF.

This clone was detected only a few times. J is TRBJ2-6 and V is TRBV27; no firm D call. There are 15 residues in the CDR3. Germline V gives CDR1 MNHEY, CDR2 SMNVEV (reference sequence). Trimming pared 5 bases from V and 2 bases from J, leaving 10 bases between. CDR3 amino acids: CASSAQLAGANVLTF. The CDR3 nucleotides are TGTGCCAGCAGTGCCCAGCTAGCTGGGGCCAACGTCCTGACTTTC.